This T cell receptor (beta chain) was observed in a study of blood T cell repertoires in COVID-19. The wider study: Samples representing acute and convalescent COVID-19 were sourced from the United States, Italy and Spain. Sources were T cells, B-cell-depleted T cells, or PBMCs; the material itself was cDNA or gDNA.

Germline values: CDR1 KGHSH, CDR2 LQKENI. J gave up 5 bases and V 7 bases, and 7 bases lay outside the gene matches. This CDR3 contains 14 residues. Authors' processing steps: Estimates of nucleated cell counts were drawn from the amplification of reference gene primers. The table came from immunoSEQ multiplex PCR; TCRdb's copy has only in-frame clones and leaves some out. D and trimming come from the DNA, and the V and J calls and clone size come from that table. The data hold over 95,000 clones, with roughly 81% observed a single time. The origin of this receptor is a human donor in a cohort sampled during active COVID-19. What was sequenced was peripheral blood. The rearrangement links TRBV18 to TRBJ2-2, with 7 bases lining up with TRBD2. Written as DNA, the CDR3 is TGTGCCAGCTACCGCGGGGGTTCGACCGGGGAGCTGTTTTTT. It yields the protein CASYRGGSTGELFF.